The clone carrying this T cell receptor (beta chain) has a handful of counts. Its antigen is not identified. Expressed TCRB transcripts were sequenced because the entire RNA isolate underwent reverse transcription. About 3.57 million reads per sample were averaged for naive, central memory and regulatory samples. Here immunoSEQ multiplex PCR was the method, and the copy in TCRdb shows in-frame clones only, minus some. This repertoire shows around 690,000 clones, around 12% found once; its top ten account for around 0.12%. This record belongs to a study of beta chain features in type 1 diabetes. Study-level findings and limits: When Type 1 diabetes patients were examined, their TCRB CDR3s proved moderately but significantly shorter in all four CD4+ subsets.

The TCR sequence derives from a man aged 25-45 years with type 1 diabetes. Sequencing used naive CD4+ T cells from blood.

The CDR3 is CASRPTGGEAFF. In nucleotides, the CDR3 is TGTGCCAGCAGACCGACAGGGGGAGAAGCTTTCTTT. The chain links TRBV6-6 to TRBJ1-1; 9 bases line up with TRBD1. The V and J ends lost 6 bases and 8 bases, in that order; junction bases with no gene match: 4. The CDR3 is 12 amino acids. The V gene's germline CDR1 is MNHNY and CDR2 SVGAGI (reference sequence).